The 10 T cell receptor beta chains below all came from one sample that was sequenced in a study of radiotherapy plus CTLA-4 blockade in lung cancer. Sequencing was performed with immunoSEQ multiplex PCR; in TCRdb, only in-frame clones are kept and a portion is missing. The table includes approximately 73,000 clones, around 87% detected once. The sequencing here drew on peripheral blood, taken from a patient treated with radiotherapy plus ipilimumab. All receptors derive from a human donor with non-small cell lung cancer that progressed on radiotherapy plus ipilimumab.

The rearrangement links TRBV2 to TRBJ2-1; 9 bases align to TRBD2. Germline-derived CDR1 and CDR2 are SNHLY and FYNNEI. This CDR3 comprises 15 residues. J was trimmed by 2 bases and V by 6 bases; bases with no gene match: 5. CDR3 loop: CASRPGLATYNEQFF. In DNA, the CDR3 is TGTGCCAGCAGACCGGGACTAGCCACCTACAATGAGCAGTTCTTC.

This chain joins TRBV7-6 and TRBJ1-1; D possibly corresponds to TRBD1 (5 bases). CDR1 and CDR2 from the germline V gene are SGHVS and FNYEAQ. The CDR3 consists of 15 residues. V was pared by 1 base and J by 6 bases, with 15 bases between. CDR3 DNA: TGTGCCAGCAGCTTAGTTCGGGGGGGGTGCGCTGAAGCTTTCTTT. This sequence encodes CASSLVRGGCAEAFF.

The genes are TRBV27 and TRBJ2-5; 13 bases match TRBD2. With 5 bases clipped from V and 4 bases from J, the junction kept 7 bases outside the gene matches. The germline V gene has CDR1 MNHEY and CDR2 SMNVEV (reference sequence). The CDR3 covers 16 residues. CDR3 region: CASSPIRLAGGETQYF. The CDR3 DNA is TGTGCCAGCAGTCCAATTCGACTAGCGGGAGGAGAGACCCAGTACTTC.

The CDR3 region is CASSPPGGFYNEQFF. As DNA, the CDR3 is TGTGCCAGCAGTCCCCCAGGGGGTTTCTACAATGAGCAGTTCTTC. The chain is built from TRBV5-4 and TRBJ2-1; 7 bases are shared with TRBD1. This CDR3 has 15 amino acids. J lost 3 bases, V lost 5 bases, and 8 bases had no gene match. Germline V gene sequence: CDR1 SGHNT, CDR2 YYREEE (reference sequence).

CDR3 nucleotide sequence: TGTGCCAGCAGCCTAGGCACAGATACGCAGTATTTT. It yields the protein CASSLGTDTQYF. The rearrangement links TRBV6-5 to TRBJ2-3; D gene uncertain. CDR1 and CDR2 from the germline V gene are MNHEY and SVGAGI. CDR3 length: 12 residues. Trimming stripped 6 bases from V and 1 base from J, with 5 bases between.

This sequence joins TRBV27 and TRBJ2-3; 8 nucleotides match TRBD1. Germline assignment: CDR1 MNHEY and CDR2 SMNVEV (reference sequence). J was trimmed by 2 bases and V by 4 bases; bases with no gene match: 8. CDR3 length: 16 amino acids. This CDR3 reads CASSYLGTGITDTQYF. CDR3 sequence (DNA): TGTGCCAGCAGTTATCTCGGGACAGGTATCACAGATACGCAGTATTTT.

This clone has only one observation. The CDR3 region has the DNA TGTGCCAGCGCCAAGTTTTCCTCCAAAAACATTCAGTACTTC. This translates into CASAKFSSKNIQYF. The genes are TRBV5-6 and TRBJ2-4; D unclear. The CDR3 spans 14 residues. Germline CDR1 and CDR2: SGHDT and YYEEEE. With 7 bases removed from V and 2 bases from J, the gap between germline ends came to 13 bases.

This chain uses TRBV5-4 with TRBJ2-4; D call uncertain. The V end was cut by 4 bases, the J end by 0 bases, with 11 bases between. Looked up from germline, CDR1 is SGHNT and CDR2 is YYREEE (reference sequence). The CDR3 runs to 15 residues. In DNA form, the CDR3 reads TGTGCCAGCAGCAATCAACCTCTAGCCAAAAACATTCAGTACTTC. It is translated as CASSNQPLAKNIQYF.

V is TRBV5-1 and J is TRBJ2-7; perhaps TRBD2 as D (5 bases). CDR1 is SGHRS, CDR2 YFSETQ, per germline. The CDR3 runs to 15 residues. With 6 bases removed from V and 2 bases from J, the gap between germline ends came to 18 bases. CDR3 loop: CASNLAGGIAYEQYF. In nucleotides, the CDR3 is TGCGCCAGCAACCTCGCGGGTGGGATTGCCTACGAGCAGTACTTC.

The gene calls are TRBV10-3 and TRBJ1-5; no reliable D call. CDR1 is ENHRY and CDR2 is SYGVKD in the germline V gene. Trimming pared 5 bases from V and 4 bases from J, leaving 12 bases between. This CDR3 spans 14 amino acids. The CDR3, as DNA: TGTGCCATCAGTTTGGAACTTCAAAATCAGCCCCAGCATTTT. It translates to CAISLELQNQPQHF.